Included here is one T cell receptor beta chain sequence, with context. Sample time point: new active TB diagnosis, blood taken before or within 7 days of starting treatment. Measured with immunoSEQ multiplex PCR; TCRdb has only the in-frame clones, and not every one. Among some 34,000 clones, nearly 90% were seen once, and the ten largest hold roughly 5.7%. This specimen belongs to a study of T cells in tuberculosis. Germline V lookup: CDR1 MGHRA, CDR2 YSYEKL. V was clipped by 4 bases and J by 1 base, with 11 bases between them. This CDR3 is built from 15 residues. This TCR came from an adult with tuberculosis. V usage is TRBV4-1 and J usage is TRBJ1-5; perhaps TRBD1 as D (6 bases). The sequenced sample was PBMCs, obtained at tuberculosis diagnosis. CDR3 nucleotide sequence: TGCGCCAGCAGCCGGGGGGGGCTAAGCAATCAGCCCCAGCATTTT. Its translation is CASSRGGLSNQPQHF.